The 4 T cell receptor beta chains reported below all come from one sample, sequenced in a study of T-cell memory formation after mild COVID-19. TCRdb passed the 5' RACE reads through MiXCR, listing each CDR3 protein once. This table has about 190,000 distinct CDR3 sequences, about 16% appearing once. Sequenced material: PBMCs or a T cell subset sorted from them (not recorded which). These receptor sequences come from an adult woman who had mild COVID-19 (a few samples of this study predate the infection). Cell type and time point are not known.

The gene calls are TRBV4-1 and TRBJ1-6, with 9 bases lining up with TRBD1. The V and J ends lost 0 bases and 6 bases, in that order; junction bases with no gene match: 0. This CDR3 is built from 15 residues. In germline, CDR1 is MGHRA, CDR2 YSYEKL. CDR3 nucleotide sequence: TGCGCCAGCAGCCAAGAGGGACAGGGTAATTCACCCCTCCACTTT. Translation gives CASSQEGQGNSPLHF.

This clonotype was seen repeatedly, ten times or more. This chain joins TRBV7-2 and TRBJ1-1; D call uncertain. V lost 5 bases and J 5 bases, leaving 12 bases between the germline ends. Germline V gives CDR1 SGHTA, CDR2 FQGNSA. The CDR3 sequence is 13 residues long. CDR3 protein: CASSPYLRTEAFF. In DNA, the CDR3 is TGTGCCAGCAGCCCGTATTTGAGGACTGAAGCTTTCTTT.

This sequence joins TRBV20-1 and TRBJ1-6, with D unclear. This CDR3 spans 15 amino acids. V was pared by 0 bases and J by 6 bases, with 12 bases between. Germline V gene lookup returns CDR1 DFQATT and CDR2 SNEGSKA (reference sequence). The CDR3 reads CSARDSAGLNSPLHF. Written as DNA, the CDR3 is TGCAGTGCTAGAGATTCCGCCGGCCTTAATTCACCCCTCCACTTT.

The V call is TRBV5-6, the J call TRBJ2-7; weak D call: TRBD2 (6 bases). The CDR3 extends over 14 amino acids. CDR1 is SGHDT and CDR2 is YYEEEE in the germline V gene. V lost 1 base, J lost 3 bases, and 11 bases lay in between. CDR3 nucleotides: TGTGCCAGCAGCTTGCGAGGGGAGGACTACGAGCAGTACTTC. Its translation is CASSLRGEDYEQYF.